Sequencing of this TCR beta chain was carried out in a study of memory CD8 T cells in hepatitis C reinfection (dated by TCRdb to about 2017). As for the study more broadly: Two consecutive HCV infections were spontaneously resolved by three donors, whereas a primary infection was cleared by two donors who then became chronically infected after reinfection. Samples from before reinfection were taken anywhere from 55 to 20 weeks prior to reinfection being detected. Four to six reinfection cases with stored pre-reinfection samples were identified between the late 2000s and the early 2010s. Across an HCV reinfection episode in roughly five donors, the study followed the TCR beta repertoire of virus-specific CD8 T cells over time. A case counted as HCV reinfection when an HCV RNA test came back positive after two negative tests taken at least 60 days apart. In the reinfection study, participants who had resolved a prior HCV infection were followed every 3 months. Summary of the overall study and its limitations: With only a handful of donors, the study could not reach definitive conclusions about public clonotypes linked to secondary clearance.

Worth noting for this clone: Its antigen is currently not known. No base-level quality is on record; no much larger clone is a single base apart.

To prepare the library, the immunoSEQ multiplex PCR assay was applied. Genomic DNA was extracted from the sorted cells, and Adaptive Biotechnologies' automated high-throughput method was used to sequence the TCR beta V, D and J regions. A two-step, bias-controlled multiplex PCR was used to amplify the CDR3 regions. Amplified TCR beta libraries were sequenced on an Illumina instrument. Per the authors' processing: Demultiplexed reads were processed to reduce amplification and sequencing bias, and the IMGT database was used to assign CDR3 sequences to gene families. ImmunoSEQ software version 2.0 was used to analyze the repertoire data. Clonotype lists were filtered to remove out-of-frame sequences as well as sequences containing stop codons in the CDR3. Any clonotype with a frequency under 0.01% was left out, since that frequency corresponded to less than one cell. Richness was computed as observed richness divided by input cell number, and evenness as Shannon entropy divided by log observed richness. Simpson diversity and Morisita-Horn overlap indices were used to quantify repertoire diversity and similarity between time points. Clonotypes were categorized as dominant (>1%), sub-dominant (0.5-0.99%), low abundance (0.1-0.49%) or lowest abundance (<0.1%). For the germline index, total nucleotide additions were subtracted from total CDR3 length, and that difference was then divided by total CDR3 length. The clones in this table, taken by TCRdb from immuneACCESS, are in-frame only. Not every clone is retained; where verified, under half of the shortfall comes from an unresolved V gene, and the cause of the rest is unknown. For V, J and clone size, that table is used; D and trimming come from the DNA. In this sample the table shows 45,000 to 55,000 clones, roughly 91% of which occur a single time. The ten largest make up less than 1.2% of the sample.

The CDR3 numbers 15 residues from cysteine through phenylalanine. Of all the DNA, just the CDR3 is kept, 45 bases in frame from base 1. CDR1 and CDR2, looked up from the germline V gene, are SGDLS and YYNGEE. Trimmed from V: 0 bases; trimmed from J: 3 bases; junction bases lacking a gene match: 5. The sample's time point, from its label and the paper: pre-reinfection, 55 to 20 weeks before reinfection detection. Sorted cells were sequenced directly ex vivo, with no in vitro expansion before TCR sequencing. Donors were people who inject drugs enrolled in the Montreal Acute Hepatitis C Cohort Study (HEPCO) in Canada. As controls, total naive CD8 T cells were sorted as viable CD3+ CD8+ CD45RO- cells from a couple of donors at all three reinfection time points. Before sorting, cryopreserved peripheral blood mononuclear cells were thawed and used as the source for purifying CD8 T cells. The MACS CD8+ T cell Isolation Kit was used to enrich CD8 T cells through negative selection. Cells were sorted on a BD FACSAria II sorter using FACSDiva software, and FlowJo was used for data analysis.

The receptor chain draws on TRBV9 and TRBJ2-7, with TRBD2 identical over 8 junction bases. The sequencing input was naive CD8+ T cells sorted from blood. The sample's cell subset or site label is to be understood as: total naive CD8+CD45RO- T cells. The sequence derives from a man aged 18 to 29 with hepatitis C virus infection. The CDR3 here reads CASSVAASGSYEQYF. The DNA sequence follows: TGTGCCAGCAGCGTAGCAGCGAGCGGGAGCTACGAGCAGTACTTC.